The T cell receptor beta chain described here comes from a study of brain T cells in children with intractable seizures. Points from the study as a whole: HCMV serostatus was not known, and viral specificity came from CDR3 similarity only.

Sequencing was limited to surgery cases with top T cell transcript signatures in brain tissue. Before surgery, patients took at least one anti-epileptic drug. Germline assignment: CDR1 SGHKS and CDR2 YYEKEE (reference sequence). The CDR3 has 15 amino acids. The ends were cut back, 0 bases at V and 3 bases at J, with 13 bases in the middle. This clone was seen once. Its antigen is unknown. Data came from immunoSEQ multiplex PCR; TCRdb stores just in-frame clones and leaves some out. The sample holds roughly 80,000 clones; about 93% are singletons and the top ten take under 2%. This clonotype was sampled from a boy less than two years old with tuberous sclerosis and intractable seizures. V usage is TRBV5-5 and J usage is TRBJ2-7; D is unresolved. This specimen was peripheral blood, taken at surgery. The CDR3 bases are TGTGCCAGCAGCTTGGAGTCGGCAACTAACTACGAGCAGTACTTC. It translates to CASSLESATNYEQYF.